What follows describes a single T cell receptor (beta chain). The antigen is unknown. This sample was taken from a study of Ad26.COV2.S vaccination and SARS-CoV-2 variants. General study findings and limits: Placebo recipients and vaccine recipients were similar in non-spike TCR breadth. Vaccine recipients showed a spike-specific TCR breadth that was higher than in placebo recipients.

The germline gives CDR1 SNHLY, CDR2 FYNNEI. CDR3 length equals 17 residues. The trim removed 6 bases at V and 1 base at J, leaving 11 bases unmatched. Produced via immunoSEQ multiplex PCR; TCRdb's table is partial and in-frame only. Of about 400,000 clones in the sample, approximately 90% were seen once. Regarding treatment: some 20 received Ad26.COV2.S at low or high dose, single or two shots; about 5 received placebo; per-sample allocation not given. Day 63 after the first injection of vaccine or placebo was the sampling time. The donor's status was that of an adult aged 18-55 years in Boston. Participants' vaccine, an Ad26 vector, delivered Wuhan-strain SARS-CoV-2 spike.

The gene calls are TRBV2 and TRBJ2-1; 8 bases match TRBD2. This material consisted of peripheral blood, taken in a trial of Ad26.COV2.S vaccine versus placebo. The TCR originated in a person aged 18 to 59 who received the Ad26.COV2.S COVID-19 vaccine or a placebo. CDR3 sequence reads: CASSDGTRSLSYNEQFF. DNA for the CDR3: TGTGCCAGCAGCGATGGGACTAGAAGCCTTTCCTACAATGAGCAGTTCTTC.